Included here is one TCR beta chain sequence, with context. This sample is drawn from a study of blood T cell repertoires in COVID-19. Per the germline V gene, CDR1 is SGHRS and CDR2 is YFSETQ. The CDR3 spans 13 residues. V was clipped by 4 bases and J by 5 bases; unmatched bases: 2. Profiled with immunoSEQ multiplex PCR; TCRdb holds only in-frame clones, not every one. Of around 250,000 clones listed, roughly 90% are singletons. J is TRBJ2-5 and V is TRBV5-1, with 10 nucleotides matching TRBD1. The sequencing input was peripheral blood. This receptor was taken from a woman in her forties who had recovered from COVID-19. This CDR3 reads CASSGTGVETQYF. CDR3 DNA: TGCGCCAGCAGCGGGACAGGGGTTGAGACCCAGTACTTC.